The T cell receptor beta chain described here comes from a study of CD8 T cells in ankylosing spondylitis. General study findings and limits: Previously reported in reactive arthritis synovial fluid and blood were some of the motif variants.

TCRdb used MiXCR to reprocess the 5' RACE reads, holding one entry per CDR3 protein. The sample yields about 160,000 distinct CDR3 sequences, 15% to 20% seen once. A word on this clonotype: What it recognizes is unknown.

The V gene lost 0 bases and the J gene lost 7 bases, with 13 bases spanning the gap. This CDR3 contains 15 residues. Looked up from germline, CDR1 is LNHNV and CDR2 is YYDKDF (reference sequence). The chain employs TRBV15 and TRBJ1-5; D is ambiguous. The receptor comes from a male donor with ankylosing spondylitis or in good health (not recorded which). Sequencing input: blood, either unsorted or a sorted T cell fraction (not recorded which). DNA for the CDR3: TGTGCCACCAGCAGAGATCCCCCATACACCCAGCCCCAGCATTTT. Translated, it gives CATSRDPPYTQPQHF.